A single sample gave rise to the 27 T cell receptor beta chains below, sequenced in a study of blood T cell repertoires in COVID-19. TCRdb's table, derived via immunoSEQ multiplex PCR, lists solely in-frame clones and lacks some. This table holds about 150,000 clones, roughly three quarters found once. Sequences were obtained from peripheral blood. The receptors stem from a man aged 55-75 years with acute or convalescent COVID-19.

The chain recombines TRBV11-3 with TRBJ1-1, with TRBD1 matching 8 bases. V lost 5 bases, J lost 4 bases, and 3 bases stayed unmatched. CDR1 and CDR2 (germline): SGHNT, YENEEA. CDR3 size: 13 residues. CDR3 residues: CASSRQGSTEAFF. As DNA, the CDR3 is TGTGCCAGCAGCCGACAGGGGAGCACTGAAGCTTTCTTT. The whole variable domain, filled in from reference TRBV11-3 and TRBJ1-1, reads EAGVVQSPRYKIIEKKQPVAFWCNPISGHNTLYWYLQNLGQGPELLIRYENEEAVDDSQLPKDRFSAERLKGVDSTLKIQPAELGDSAVYLCASSRQGSTEAFFGQGTRLTVV.

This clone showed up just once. CDR3 protein: CASSDGTTSNQPQHF. The CDR3 bases are TGTGCCAGCAGTGACGGGACAACTAGCAATCAGCCCCAGCATTTT. The genes are TRBV6-1 and TRBJ1-5, with D possibly TRBD1 on 6 matching bases. V was shortened by 3 bases and J by 0 bases, with 9 bases between the two germline ends. There are 15 residues in the CDR3. Germline CDR1 reads MNHNS; CDR2 reads SASEGT.

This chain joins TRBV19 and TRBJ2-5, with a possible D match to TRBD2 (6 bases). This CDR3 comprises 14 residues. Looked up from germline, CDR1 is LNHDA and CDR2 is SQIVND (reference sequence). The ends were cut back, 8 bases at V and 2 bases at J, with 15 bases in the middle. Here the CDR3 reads CASAGGIYQETQYF. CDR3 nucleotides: TGTGCCAGTGCGGGCGGGATCTATCAAGAGACCCAGTACTTC.

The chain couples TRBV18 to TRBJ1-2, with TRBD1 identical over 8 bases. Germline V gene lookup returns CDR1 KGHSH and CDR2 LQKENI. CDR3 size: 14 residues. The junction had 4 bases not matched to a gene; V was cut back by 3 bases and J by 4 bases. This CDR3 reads CASSPRTGSYGYTF. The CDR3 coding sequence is TGTGCCAGCTCACCCCGGACAGGGAGCTATGGCTACACCTTC.

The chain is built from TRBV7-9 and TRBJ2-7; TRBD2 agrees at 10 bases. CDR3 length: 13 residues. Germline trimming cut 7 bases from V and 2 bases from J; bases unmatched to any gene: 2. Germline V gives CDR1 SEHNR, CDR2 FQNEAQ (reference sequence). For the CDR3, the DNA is TGTGCCAGCACAGCGGGAGGGCCCTACGAGCAGTACTTC. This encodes CASTAGGPYEQYF.

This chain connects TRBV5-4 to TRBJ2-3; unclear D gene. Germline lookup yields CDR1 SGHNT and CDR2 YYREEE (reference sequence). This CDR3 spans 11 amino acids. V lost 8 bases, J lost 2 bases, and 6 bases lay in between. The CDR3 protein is CASTNTDTQYF. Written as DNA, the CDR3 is TGTGCCAGTACTAACACAGATACGCAGTATTTT.

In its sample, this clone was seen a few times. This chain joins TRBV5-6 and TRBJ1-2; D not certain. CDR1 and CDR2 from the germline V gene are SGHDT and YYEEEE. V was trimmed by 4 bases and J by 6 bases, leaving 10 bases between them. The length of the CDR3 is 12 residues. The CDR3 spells CASSPYSHGYTF. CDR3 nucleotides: TGTGCCAGCAGCCCTTACAGCCATGGCTACACCTTC. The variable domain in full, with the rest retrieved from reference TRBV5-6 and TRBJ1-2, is DAGVTQSPTHLIKTRGQQVTLRCSPKSGHDTVSWYQQALGQGPQFIFQYYEEEERQRGNFPDRFSGHQFPNYSSELNVNALLLGDSALYLCASSPYSHGYTFGSGTRLTVV.

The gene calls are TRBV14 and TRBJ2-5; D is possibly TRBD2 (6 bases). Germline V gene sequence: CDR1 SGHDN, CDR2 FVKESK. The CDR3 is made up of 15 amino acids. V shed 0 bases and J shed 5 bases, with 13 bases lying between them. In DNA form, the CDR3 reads TGTGCCAGCAGCCAAGATCTCATCGCGGGGGAGACCCAGTACTTC. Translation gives CASSQDLIAGETQYF. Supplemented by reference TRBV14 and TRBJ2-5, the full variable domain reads EAGVTQFPSHSVIEKGQTVTLRCDPISGHDNLYWYRRVMGKEIKFLLHFVKESKQDESGMPNNRFLAERTGGTYSTLKVQPAELEDSGVYFCASSQDLIAGETQYFGPGTRLLVL.

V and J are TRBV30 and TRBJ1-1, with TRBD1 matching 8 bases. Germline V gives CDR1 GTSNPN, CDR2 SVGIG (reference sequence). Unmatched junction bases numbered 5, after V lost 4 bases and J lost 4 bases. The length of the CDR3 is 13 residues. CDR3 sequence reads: CAWTRTGRTEAFF. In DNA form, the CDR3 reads TGTGCCTGGACCCGGACAGGGCGCACTGAAGCTTTCTTT.

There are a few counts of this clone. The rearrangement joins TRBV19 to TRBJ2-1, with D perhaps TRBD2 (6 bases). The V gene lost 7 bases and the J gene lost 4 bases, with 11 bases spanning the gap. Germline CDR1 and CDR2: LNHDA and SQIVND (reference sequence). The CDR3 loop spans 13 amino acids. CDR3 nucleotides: TGTGCCAGTATCGGGGGACCTTACAATGAGCAGTTCTTC. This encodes CASIGGPYNEQFF.

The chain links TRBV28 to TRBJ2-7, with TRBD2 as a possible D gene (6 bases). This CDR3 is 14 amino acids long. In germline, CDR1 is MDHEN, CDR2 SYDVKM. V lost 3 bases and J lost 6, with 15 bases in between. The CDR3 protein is CASSFSTRESEQYF. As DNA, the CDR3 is TGTGCCAGCAGTTTCTCGACTAGGGAAAGCGAGCAGTACTTC.

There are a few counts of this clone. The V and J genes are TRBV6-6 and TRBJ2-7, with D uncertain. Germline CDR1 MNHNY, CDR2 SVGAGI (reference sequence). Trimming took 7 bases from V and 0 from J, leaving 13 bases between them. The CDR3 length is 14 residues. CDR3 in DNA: TGTGCCAGCACAACCAGGCTTGACTCCTACGAGCAGTACTTC. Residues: CASTTRLDSYEQYF.

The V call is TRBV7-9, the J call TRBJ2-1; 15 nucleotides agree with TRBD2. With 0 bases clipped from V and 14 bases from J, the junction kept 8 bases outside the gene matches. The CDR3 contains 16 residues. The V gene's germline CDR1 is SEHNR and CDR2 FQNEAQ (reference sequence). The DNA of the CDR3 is TGTGCCAGCAGCTTAGCTCCGGGACTAGCGGGAGGTGTGGAGTTCTTC. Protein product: CASSLAPGLAGGVEFF.

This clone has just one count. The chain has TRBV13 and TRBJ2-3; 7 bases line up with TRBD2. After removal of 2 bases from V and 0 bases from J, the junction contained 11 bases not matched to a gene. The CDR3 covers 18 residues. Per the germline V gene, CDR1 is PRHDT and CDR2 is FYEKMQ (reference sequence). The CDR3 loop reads CASSLPSGDYQSTDTQYF. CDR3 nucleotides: TGTGCCAGCAGCTTACCTAGCGGAGACTATCAAAGCACAGATACGCAGTATTTT.

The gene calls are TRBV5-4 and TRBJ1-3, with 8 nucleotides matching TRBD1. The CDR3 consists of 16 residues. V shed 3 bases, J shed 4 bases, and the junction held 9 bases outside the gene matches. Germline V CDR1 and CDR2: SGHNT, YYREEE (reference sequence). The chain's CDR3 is CASSSAGGAGGNTIYF. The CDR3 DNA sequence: TGTGCCAGCAGCTCTGCAGGGGGCGCGGGGGGAAACACCATATATTTT.

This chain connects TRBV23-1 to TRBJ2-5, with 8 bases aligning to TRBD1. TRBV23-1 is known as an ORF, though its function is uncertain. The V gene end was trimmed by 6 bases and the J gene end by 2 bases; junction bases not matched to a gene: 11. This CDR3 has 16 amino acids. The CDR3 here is CASRNVDRGRQETQYF. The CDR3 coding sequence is TGCGCCAGCAGGAATGTTGACAGGGGCAGGCAAGAGACCCAGTACTTC.

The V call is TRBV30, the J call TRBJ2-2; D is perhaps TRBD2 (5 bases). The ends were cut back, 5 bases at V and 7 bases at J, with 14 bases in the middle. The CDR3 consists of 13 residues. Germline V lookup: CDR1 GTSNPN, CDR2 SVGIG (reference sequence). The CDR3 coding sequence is TGTGCCTGGGGGCCCGGGATGGGCGGGGAGCTGTTTTTT. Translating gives CAWGPGMGGELFF.

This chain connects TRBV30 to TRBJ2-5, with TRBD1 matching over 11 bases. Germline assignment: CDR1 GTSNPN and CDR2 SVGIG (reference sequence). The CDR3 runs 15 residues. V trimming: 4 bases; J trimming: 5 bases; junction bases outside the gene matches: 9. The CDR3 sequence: CAWNQPGQGGETQYF. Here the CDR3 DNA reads TGTGCCTGGAACCAACCGGGACAGGGGGGGGAGACCCAGTACTTC.

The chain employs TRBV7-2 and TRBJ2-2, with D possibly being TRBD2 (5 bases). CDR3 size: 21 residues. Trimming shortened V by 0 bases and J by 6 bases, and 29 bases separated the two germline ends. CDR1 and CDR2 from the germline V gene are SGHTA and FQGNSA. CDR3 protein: CASSLALTSWGSREAPGELFF. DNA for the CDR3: TGTGCCAGCAGCTTAGCCCTAACTAGTTGGGGTTCTAGGGAAGCGCCCGGGGAGCTGTTTTTT.

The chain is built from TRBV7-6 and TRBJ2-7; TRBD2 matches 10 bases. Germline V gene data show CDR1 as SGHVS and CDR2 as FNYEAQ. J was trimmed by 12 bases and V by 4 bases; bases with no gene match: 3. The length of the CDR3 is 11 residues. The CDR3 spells CASSSGTSVYF. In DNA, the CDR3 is TGTGCCAGCAGCTCCGGGACTAGCGTGTACTTC. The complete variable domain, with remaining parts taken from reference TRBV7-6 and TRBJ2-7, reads GAGVSQSPRYKVTKRGQDVALRCDPISGHVSLYWYRQALGQGPEFLTYFNYEAQQDKSGLPNDRFSAERPEGSISTLTIQRTEQRDSAMYRCASSSGTSVYFGPGTRLTVT.

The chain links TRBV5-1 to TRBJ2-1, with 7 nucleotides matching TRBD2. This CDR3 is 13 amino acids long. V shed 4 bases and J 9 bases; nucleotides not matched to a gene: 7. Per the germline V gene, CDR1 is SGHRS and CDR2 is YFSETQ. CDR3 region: CASSERLAGEQFF. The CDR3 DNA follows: TGCGCCAGCAGCGAAAGACTAGCTGGTGAGCAGTTCTTC.

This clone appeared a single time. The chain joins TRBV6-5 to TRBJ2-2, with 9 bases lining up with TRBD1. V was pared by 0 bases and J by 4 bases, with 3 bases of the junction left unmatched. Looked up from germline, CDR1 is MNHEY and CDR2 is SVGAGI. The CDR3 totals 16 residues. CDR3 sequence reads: CASSYSPQGATGELFF. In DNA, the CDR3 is TGTGCCAGCAGTTACTCCCCACAGGGGGCCACCGGGGAGCTGTTTTTT.

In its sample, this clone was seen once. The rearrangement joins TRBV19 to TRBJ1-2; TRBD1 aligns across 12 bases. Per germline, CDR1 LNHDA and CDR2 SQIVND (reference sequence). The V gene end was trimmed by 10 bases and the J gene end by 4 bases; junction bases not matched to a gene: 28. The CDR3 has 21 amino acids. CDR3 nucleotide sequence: TGTGCCACCCGTCGCAGATCCACCGGGACAGGGGGCCTCCGGCTAGGCTATGGCTACACCTTC. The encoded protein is CATRRRSTGTGGLRLGYGYTF.

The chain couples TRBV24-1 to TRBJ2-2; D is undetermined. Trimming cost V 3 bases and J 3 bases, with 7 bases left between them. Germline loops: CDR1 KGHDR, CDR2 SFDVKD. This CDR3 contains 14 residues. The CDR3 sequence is CATSDNRYTGELFF. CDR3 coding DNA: TGTGCCACCAGTGATAATCGGTACACCGGGGAGCTGTTTTTT.

The CDR3 nucleotides read TGTGCCAGCAGTACGGGGGTTTTCTACGAGCAGTACTTC. This encodes CASSTGVFYEQYF. The chain joins TRBV11-2 to TRBJ2-7; a possible D gene is TRBD2 (6 bases). Between the trimmed V and J ends, which lost 6 bases and 3 bases, there was a span of 12 bases. This CDR3 has 13 residues. Germline V lookup: CDR1 SGHAT, CDR2 FQNNGV.

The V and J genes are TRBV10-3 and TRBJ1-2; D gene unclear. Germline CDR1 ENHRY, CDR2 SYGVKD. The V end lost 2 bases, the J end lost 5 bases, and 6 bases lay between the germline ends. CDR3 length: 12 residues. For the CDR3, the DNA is TGTGCCATCAGTGAGGAACGGTATGGCTACACCTTC. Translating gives CAISEERYGYTF.

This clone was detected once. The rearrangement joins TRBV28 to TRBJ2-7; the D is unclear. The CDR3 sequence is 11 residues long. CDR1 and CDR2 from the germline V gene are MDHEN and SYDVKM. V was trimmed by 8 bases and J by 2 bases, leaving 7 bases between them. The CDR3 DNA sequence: TGTGCCAGCCTTGGAGCCTACGAGCAGTACTTC. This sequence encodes CASLGAYEQYF.